The 10 T cell receptor beta chains reported below all come from one sample, sequenced in a study of blood T cells in healthy people across ages (dated by TCRdb to between 2015 and 2017). Preparation of the library involved 5' RACE. This sample was sequenced with an Illumina HiSeq 2500. A second PCR of roughly 7 to 11 cycles was performed with a sample-barcoded 5' primer and a J-beta primer mix. TCRdb reprocessing: public reads trimmed at Q25 with fastp, clones called with MiXCR, in-frame beta chains kept. CDR3 protein duplicates are merged, each entry listing the most common genes and DNA. Across this sample there are 660,000 or so distinct CDR3 sequences, with roughly three fifths seen only once. The ten most abundant clones make up roughly 34% of the sample. Input material: blood. Every receptor here comes from a man aged 60 to 75 in good health.

The CDR3 DNA follows: TGTGCCAGCAGTGAAGGGCTGCGCGAGCAGTACTTC. Protein: CASSEGLREQYF. The V and J genes are TRBV6-1 and TRBJ2-7; no firm D call. The germline V gene encodes CDR1 MNHNS and CDR2 SASEGT. V lost 1 base and J lost 6, with 7 bases in between. The CDR3 spans 12 residues.

The chain has TRBV25-1 and TRBJ2-3, with 8 bases that match TRBD2. The CDR3 runs 16 residues. V dropped 4 bases and J dropped 1; count of bases not matched to a gene: 7. Germline V lookup: CDR1 MGHDK, CDR2 SYGVNS. This CDR3 reads CASSAKTSDGTDTQYF. CDR3 nucleotides: TGTGCCAGCAGTGCCAAGACTAGCGACGGCACAGATACGCAGTATTTT. The full variable domain, completed using reference TRBV25-1 and TRBJ2-3, is EADIYQTPRYLVIGTGKKITLECSQTMGHDKMYWYQQDPGMELHLIHYSYGVNSTEKGDLSSESTVSRIRTEHFPLTLESARPSHTSQYLCASSAKTSDGTDTQYFGPGTRLTVL.

This rearrangement joins TRBV12-3 or TRBV12-4 to TRBJ2-3; D might be TRBD1 or TRBD2, each matching 7 bases. Trimming shortened V by 7 bases and J by 5 bases, and 16 bases separated the two germline ends. The CDR3 is 14 amino acids. The CDR3 region is CASNGRGGGDTQYF. The DNA of the CDR3 is TGTGCCAGCAATGGCAGGGGGGGCGGAGATACGCAGTATTTT.

This chain joins TRBV27 and TRBJ1-2; weak D call: TRBD1 (5 bases). The CDR3 has 14 amino acids. Germline V gene data show CDR1 as MNHEY and CDR2 as SMNVEV (reference sequence). V gave up 5 bases and J gave up 6 bases, with 16 bases separating them. CDR3 amino acids: CASSPGWARDGYTF. In nucleotides, the CDR3 is TGTGCCAGCAGTCCAGGGTGGGCTAGGGATGGCTACACCTTC.

This clonotype was counted only a few times. The chain links TRBV7-9 to TRBJ2-5, with TRBD1 as a possible D gene (5 bases). V was shortened by 5 bases and J by 5 bases, with 15 bases between the two germline ends. The CDR3 consists of 14 residues. Looked up from germline, CDR1 is SEHNR and CDR2 is FQNEAQ (reference sequence). CDR3 protein: CASSPGSTVETQYF. In nucleotides, the CDR3 is TGTGCCAGCAGCCCAGGGTCGACAGTTGAGACCCAGTACTTC.

The J gene is TRBJ1-1, the V gene TRBV9; TRBD1 matches at 8 bases. V gave up 0 bases and J gave up 10 bases; unmatched junction bases: 11. The length of the CDR3 is 15 residues. Germline V gene sequence: CDR1 SGDLS, CDR2 YYNGEE. CDR3 in amino acids: CASSVVVGQGASAFF. CDR3 DNA sequence: TGTGCCAGCAGCGTAGTGGTAGGGCAGGGGGCATCAGCTTTCTTT. The entire variable domain, with the rest obtained from reference TRBV9 and TRBJ1-1, is as follows: DSGVTQTPKHLITATGQRVTLRCSPRSGDLSVYWYQQSLDQGLQFLIQYYNGEERAKGNILERFSAQQFPDLHSELNLSSLELGDSALYFCASSVVVGQGASAFFGQGTRLTVV.

This CDR3 reads CSASQTRTRSSPLHF. CDR3 bases: TGCAGTGCTAGTCAGACGCGAACCAGATCTTCACCCCTCCACTTT. The chain employs TRBV20-1 and TRBJ1-6; no firm D call. V was trimmed by 3 bases and J by 9 bases, leaving 18 bases between them. The CDR3 is made up of 15 amino acids. Germline CDR1 is DFQATT and CDR2 is SNEGSKA (reference sequence).

The CDR3, as DNA: TGTGCCAGCAGCTGGGTTGCAGGGATTCGTGAAGCTTTCTTT. This translates into CASSWVAGIREAFF. The J gene is TRBJ1-1, the V gene TRBV11-2; TRBD1 is a possible D gene (5 bases). The length of the CDR3 is 14 residues. The germline V gene encodes CDR1 SGHAT and CDR2 FQNNGV. Between the trimmed V and J ends, which lost 4 bases and 7 bases, there was a span of 16 bases.

The table lists this clonotype with a few counts. In DNA, the CDR3 is TGTGCCAGCAGCTATGGACAGGGGGCTTTGGGCAATGAGCAGTTCTTC. Translated: CASSYGQGALGNEQFF. The chain couples TRBV7-8 to TRBJ2-1, with 11 bases lining up with TRBD1. Germline loops: CDR1 SGHVS, CDR2 FQNEAQ. This CDR3 has 16 residues. The ends lost 4 bases at V and 6 bases at J; junction bases unmatched: 8. The full variable domain, with the rest looked up from reference TRBV7-8 and TRBJ2-1, is GAGVSQSPRYKVAKRGQDVALRCDPISGHVSLFWYQQALGQGPEFLTYFQNEAQLDKSGLPSDRFFAERPEGSVSTLKIQRTQQEDSAVYLCASSYGQGALGNEQFFGPGTRLTVL.

About this clonotype itself: An end of the junction does not agree with germline; a read error may underlie this. The chain joins TRBV10-3 to TRBJ2-3; 9 nucleotides agree with TRBD1. The CDR3 loop spans 15 amino acids. Germline loops: CDR1 ENHRY, CDR2 SYGVKD. The CDR3 nucleotides read TGTTCCATCAGTGTTTGGACAGGGGCTGCAGATACGCAGTATTTT. Translating gives CSISVWTGAADTQYF.